This passage covers 13 T cell receptor beta chains from one sample sequenced in a study of T cells expressing NK-cell markers. Reanalyzing the 5' RACE reads, TCRdb keeps one entry per CDR3 protein, without DNA. The repertoire table contains almost 450,000 distinct CDR3 sequences. The sequencing input was blood T cells: a sorted CD56 or NKG2C T cell subset, CD4+ or CD8+ T cells, or bulk PBMC T cells (not recorded which). The receptor set was obtained from a woman between 18 and 69 years old in good health.

The chain recombines TRBV7-2 with TRBJ2-5; no DNA is available, so the TRBD2 call from TCRdb remains unchecked. Germline V gives CDR1 SGHTA, CDR2 FQGNSA. The CDR3 has 16 residues. CDR3: CASRAGGAGGQETQYF. The variable domain in full, completed from reference TRBV7-2 and TRBJ2-5, reads GAGVSQSPSNKVTEKGKDVELRCDPISGHTALYWYRQSLGQGLEFLIYFQGNSAPDKSGLPSDRFSAERTGGSVSTLTIQRTQQEDSAVYLCASRAGGAGGQETQYFGPGTRLLVL.

This CDR3 reads CASSAGLPPVYEQFF. The genes are TRBV6-1 and TRBJ2-1; TCRdb reports TRBD2, a call that lacks DNA to check it against. Germline-derived CDR1 and CDR2 are MNHNS and SASEGT. The CDR3 runs to 15 residues.

CDR3 sequence reads: CASSSKASGVYNEQFF. This rearrangement joins TRBV11-1 to TRBJ2-1; TCRdb's D call, TRBD2, is unchecked because there is no DNA. The CDR3 runs 16 residues. Germline V gene data show CDR1 as SGHAT and CDR2 as FQDESV (reference sequence).

J is TRBJ2-1 and V is TRBV20-1; TCRdb's D gene call, TRBD2, goes unchecked for lack of DNA. Germline V gene lookup returns CDR1 DFQATT and CDR2 SNEGSKA (reference sequence). CDR3 length: 15 amino acids. CDR3 region: CSARDGSALNNEQFF.

This chain links TRBV28 with TRBJ2-1; TCRdb's D gene call, TRBD2, goes unchecked for lack of DNA. Per germline, CDR1 MDHEN and CDR2 SYDVKM. CDR3 length: 17 residues. The CDR3 loop reads CARRPLAGVNPSNEQFF.

The chain is built from TRBV15 and TRBJ2-2; the TCRdb D gene call, TRBD1, has no DNA to confirm it. This CDR3 is 15 amino acids long. Per the germline V gene, CDR1 is LNHNV and CDR2 is YYDKDF (reference sequence). CDR3 amino acids: CATSRAGQMTGELFF.

The chain uses TRBV20-1 and TRBJ2-3; the D call from TCRdb, TRBD2, cannot be confirmed without DNA. The CDR3 runs to 16 residues. Germline V gene lookup returns CDR1 DFQATT and CDR2 SNEGSKA (reference sequence). This CDR3 is CSATLAGGPGTDTQYF.

The chain couples TRBV15 to TRBJ2-2; with no DNA, the TCRdb D assignment of TRBD1 cannot be verified. Looked up from germline, CDR1 is LNHNV and CDR2 is YYDKDF (reference sequence). The CDR3 sequence is 14 residues long. CDR3: CATSRTGMAGELFF.

The gene calls are TRBV20-1 and TRBJ1-6; as DNA is missing, the TRBD1 call by TCRdb cannot be tested. Germline CDR1 reads DFQATT; CDR2 reads SNEGSKA (reference sequence). The CDR3 covers 15 residues. CDR3 sequence: CSAIPPTGGGSPLHF.

This chain uses TRBV18 with TRBJ2-7; absent DNA, TCRdb's TRBD2 call cannot be checked. Germline values: CDR1 KGHSH, CDR2 LQKENI. This CDR3 has 16 amino acids. CDR3 amino acids: CASSPPSGAVRHEQYF.

This chain connects TRBV4-1 to TRBJ2-1; as DNA is missing, the TRBD1 call by TCRdb cannot be tested. CDR3 length: 17 amino acids. Germline V gives CDR1 MGHRA, CDR2 YSYEKL. CDR3 region: CASSQERAALGYNEQFF.

V and J are TRBV3-1 and TRBJ2-3. This CDR3 region has 13 residues. Germline CDR1 reads LGHDT; CDR2 reads YNNKEL (reference sequence). The chain's CDR3 is CASSQYRTDTQYF.

CDR3 amino acids: CASSQPQGQGAFGVNEKLFF. The chain couples TRBV4-1 to TRBJ1-4; TCRdb's D call of TRBD1 is untestable without DNA. This CDR3 is built from 20 residues. Per germline, CDR1 MGHRA and CDR2 YSYEKL.